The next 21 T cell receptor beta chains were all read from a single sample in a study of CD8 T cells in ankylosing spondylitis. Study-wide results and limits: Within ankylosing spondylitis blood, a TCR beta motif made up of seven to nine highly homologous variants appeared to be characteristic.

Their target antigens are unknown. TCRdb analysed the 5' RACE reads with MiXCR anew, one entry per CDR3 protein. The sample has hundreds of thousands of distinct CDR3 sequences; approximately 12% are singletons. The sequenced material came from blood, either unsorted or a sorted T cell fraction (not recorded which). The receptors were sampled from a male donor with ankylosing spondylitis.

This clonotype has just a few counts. CDR3 bases: TGCGCCAGCAGCCCGGACAGCTTCATTGAAGCTTTCTTT. This codes for CASSPDSFIEAFF. The chain links TRBV5-1 to TRBJ1-1, with D possibly TRBD1 on 6 matching bases. This CDR3 has 13 residues. The germline V gene encodes CDR1 SGHRS and CDR2 YFSETQ. Trimming removed 4 bases from V and 7 bases from J, with 14 bases in between.

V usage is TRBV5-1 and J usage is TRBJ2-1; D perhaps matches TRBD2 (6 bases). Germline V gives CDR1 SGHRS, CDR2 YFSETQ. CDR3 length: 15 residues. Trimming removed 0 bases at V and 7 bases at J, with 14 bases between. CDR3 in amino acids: CASSLEVAANNEQFF. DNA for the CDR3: TGCGCCAGCAGCTTGGAAGTAGCGGCAAATAATGAGCAGTTCTTC.

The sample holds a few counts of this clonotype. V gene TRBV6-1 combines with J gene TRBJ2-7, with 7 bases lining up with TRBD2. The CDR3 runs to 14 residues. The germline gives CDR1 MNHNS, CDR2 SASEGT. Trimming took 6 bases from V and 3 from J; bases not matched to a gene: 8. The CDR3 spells CASSRAGTYYEQYF. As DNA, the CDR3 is TGTGCCAGCAGCCGAGCGGGAACATACTACGAGCAGTACTTC.

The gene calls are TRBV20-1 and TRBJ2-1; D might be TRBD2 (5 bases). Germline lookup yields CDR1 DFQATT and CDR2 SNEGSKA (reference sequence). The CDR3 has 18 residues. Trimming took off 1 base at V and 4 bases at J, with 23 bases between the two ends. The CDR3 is CSARVPSTKLGPYNEQFF. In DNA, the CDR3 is TGCAGTGCTAGAGTTCCTAGCACTAAACTTGGGCCTTACAATGAGCAGTTCTTC.

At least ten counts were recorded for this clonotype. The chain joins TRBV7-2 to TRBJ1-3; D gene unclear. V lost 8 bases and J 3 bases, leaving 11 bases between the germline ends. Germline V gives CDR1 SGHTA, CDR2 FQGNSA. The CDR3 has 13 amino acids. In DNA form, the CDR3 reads TGTGCCAGCCAACCCTCGAATGGAAACACCATATATTTT. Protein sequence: CASQPSNGNTIYF.

CDR3 in amino acids: CAWSGQAISYEQYF. Written as DNA, the CDR3 is TGTGCCTGGAGCGGACAGGCGATCTCCTACGAGCAGTACTTC. The chain is built from TRBV30 and TRBJ2-7; the match to TRBD1 covers 7 bases. The CDR3 length is 14 residues. The germline gives CDR1 GTSNPN, CDR2 SVGIG (reference sequence). V lost 3 bases and J lost 0; bases outside the gene matches: 5. The full variable domain, rest sourced from reference TRBV30 and TRBJ2-7, is SQTIHQWPATLVQPVGSPLSLECTVEGTSNPNLYWYRQAAGRGLQLLFYSVGIGQISSEVPQNLSASRPQDRQFILSSKKLLLSDSGFYLCAWSGQAISYEQYFGPGTRLTVT.

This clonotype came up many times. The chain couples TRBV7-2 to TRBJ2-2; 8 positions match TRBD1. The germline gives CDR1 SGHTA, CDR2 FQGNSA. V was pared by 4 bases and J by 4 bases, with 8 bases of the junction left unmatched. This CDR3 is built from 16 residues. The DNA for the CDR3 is TGTGCCAGCAGCTCGGTGGACAGGGCCGTCACCGGGGAGCTGTTTTTT. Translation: CASSSVDRAVTGELFF.

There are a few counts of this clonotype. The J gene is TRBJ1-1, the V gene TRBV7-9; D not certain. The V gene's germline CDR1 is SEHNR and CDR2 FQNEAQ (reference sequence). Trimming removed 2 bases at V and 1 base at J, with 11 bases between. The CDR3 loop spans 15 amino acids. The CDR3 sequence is CASSLRIGGNTEAFF. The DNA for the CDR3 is TGTGCCAGCAGCTTAAGAATTGGCGGGAACACTGAAGCTTTCTTT.

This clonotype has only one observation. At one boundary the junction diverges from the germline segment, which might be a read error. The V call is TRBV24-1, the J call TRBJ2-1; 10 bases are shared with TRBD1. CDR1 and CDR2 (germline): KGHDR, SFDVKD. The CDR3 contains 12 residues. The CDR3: CATSEPGTGEYF. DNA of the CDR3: TGTGCCACCAGTGAGCCCGGGACAGGGGAGTACTTC.

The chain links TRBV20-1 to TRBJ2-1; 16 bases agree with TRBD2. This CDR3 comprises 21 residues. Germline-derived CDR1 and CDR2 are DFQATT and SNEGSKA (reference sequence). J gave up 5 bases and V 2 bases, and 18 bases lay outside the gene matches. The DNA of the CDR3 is TGCAGTGCTAGACCAATTCCGGGACTAGCGGGAGGGCCCATCCTCGACAATGAGCAGTTCTTC. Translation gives CSARPIPGLAGGPILDNEQFF.

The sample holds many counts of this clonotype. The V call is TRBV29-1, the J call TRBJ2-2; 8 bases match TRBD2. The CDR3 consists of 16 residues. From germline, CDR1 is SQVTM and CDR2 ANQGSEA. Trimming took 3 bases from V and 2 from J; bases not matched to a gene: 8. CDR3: CSVDGSGGVNTGELFF. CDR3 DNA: TGCAGCGTTGATGGAAGCGGGGGTGTTAACACCGGGGAGCTGTTTTTT.

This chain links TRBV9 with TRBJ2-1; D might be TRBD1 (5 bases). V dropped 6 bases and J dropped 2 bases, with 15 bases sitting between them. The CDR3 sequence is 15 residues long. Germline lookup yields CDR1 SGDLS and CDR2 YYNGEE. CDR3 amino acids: CASTHRTGPYNEQFF. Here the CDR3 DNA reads TGTGCCAGCACACATCGAACAGGCCCCTACAATGAGCAGTTCTTC.

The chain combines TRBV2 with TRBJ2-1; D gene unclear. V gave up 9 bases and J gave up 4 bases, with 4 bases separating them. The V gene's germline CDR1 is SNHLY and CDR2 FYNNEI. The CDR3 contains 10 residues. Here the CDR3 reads CASQYNEQFF. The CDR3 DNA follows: TGTGCCAGTCAGTACAATGAGCAGTTCTTC.

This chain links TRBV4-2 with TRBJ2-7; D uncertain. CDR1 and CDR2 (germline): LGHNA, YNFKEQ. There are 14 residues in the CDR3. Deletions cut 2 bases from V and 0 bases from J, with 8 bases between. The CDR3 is CASSQNGGSYEQYF. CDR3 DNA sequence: TGTGCCAGCAGCCAAAATGGCGGCTCCTACGAGCAGTACTTC.

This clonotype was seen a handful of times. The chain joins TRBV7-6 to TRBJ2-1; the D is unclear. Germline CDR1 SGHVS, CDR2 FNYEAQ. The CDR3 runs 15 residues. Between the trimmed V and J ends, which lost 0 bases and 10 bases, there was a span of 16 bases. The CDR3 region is CASSLALSPETEQFF. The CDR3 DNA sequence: TGTGCCAGCAGCTTAGCGCTAAGCCCCGAGACGGAGCAGTTCTTC.

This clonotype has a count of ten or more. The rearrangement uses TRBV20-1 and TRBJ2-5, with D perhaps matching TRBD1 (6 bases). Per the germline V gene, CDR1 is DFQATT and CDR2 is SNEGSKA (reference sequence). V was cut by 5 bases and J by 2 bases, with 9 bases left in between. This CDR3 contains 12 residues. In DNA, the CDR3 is TGCAGTGCTGAAAGGGGGCAAGAGACCCAGTACTTC. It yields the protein CSAERGQETQYF.

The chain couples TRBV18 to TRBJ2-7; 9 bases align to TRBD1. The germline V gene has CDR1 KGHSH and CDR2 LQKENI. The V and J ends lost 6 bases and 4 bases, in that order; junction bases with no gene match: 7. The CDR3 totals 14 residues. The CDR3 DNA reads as TGTGCCAGCTCCCAGGGACAGGGAGAATACGAGCAGTACTTC. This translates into CASSQGQGEYEQYF.

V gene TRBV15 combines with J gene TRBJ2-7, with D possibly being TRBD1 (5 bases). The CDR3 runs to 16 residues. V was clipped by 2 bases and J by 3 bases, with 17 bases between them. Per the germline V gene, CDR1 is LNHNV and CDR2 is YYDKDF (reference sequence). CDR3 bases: TGTGCCACCAGCAGAAACCAGGGTGGTTGGGGCTACGAGCAGTACTTC. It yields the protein CATSRNQGGWGYEQYF.

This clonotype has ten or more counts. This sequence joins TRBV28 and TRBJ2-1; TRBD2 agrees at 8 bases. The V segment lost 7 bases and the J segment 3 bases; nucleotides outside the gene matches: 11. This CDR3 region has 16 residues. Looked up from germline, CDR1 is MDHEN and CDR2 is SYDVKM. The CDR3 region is CASTIASGGIYNEQFF. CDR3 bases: TGTGCCAGCACCATCGCCAGCGGGGGTATCTACAATGAGCAGTTCTTC.

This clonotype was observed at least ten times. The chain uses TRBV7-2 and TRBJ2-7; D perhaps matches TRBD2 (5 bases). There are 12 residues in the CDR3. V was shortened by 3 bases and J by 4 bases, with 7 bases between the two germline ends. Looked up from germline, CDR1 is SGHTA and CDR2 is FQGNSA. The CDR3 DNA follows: TGTGCCAGCAGCTTCGGGATGTACGAGCAGTACTTC. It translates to CASSFGMYEQYF.

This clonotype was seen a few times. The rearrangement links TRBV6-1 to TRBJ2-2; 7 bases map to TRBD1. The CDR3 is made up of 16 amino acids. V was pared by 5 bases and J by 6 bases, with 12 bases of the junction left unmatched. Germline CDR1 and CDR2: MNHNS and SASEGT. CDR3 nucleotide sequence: TGTGCCAGCAGTACGACAGGGCTGTTGCCATCCGGGGAGCTGTTTTTT. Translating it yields CASSTTGLLPSGELFF.